Reported below is one TCR beta chain. This clonotype appeared many times. The antigen it binds to is not known. No quality values exist for individual bases; no much larger clone is one base distant. This sample was taken from a study of T cells after yellow fever vaccination (dated by TCRdb to the late 2010s). General notes on the study: The SMART-Seq v4 Ultra Low Input RNA kit was used to prepare libraries from fractions with low cell numbers. To track T-cell clones before and after primary and booster YFV17D yellow fever vaccination, bulk TCR alpha and beta repertoires were sequenced longitudinally. Two healthy male donors made up the cohort, one aged 18 to 30 years and the other aged 30 to 40 years. Blood was drawn at multiple timepoints before and after primary and secondary immunization, with bulk PBMC replicates and cell subsets isolated.

TCR cDNA was synthesized by 5'RACE template switching, which introduced a universal primer site and unique molecular identifiers. cDNA synthesis was primed from both the TCR alpha and TCR beta constant segments. Libraries were amplified in two PCR steps, with sample barcodes and sequencing adapters added in the second step. Sequencing of libraries was done on Illumina HiSeq 2500 (2x100 bp) or NovaSeq (2x150 bp). The study's processing was this. Demultiplexing of reads and collapsing into UMI consensus sequences were performed with MIGEC, and V(D)J alignment was carried out with MiXCR. Vaccine-responding clonotypes were identified with edgeR using replicate PBMC samples, with FDR below 0.01 and a log2 fold change above 5 up to day 15 being required. Each bulk clonotype received a CD4 or CD8 identity based on whether the sequenced CD4 or CD8 repertoire contained that clonotype at higher abundance. TCRdb's own reprocessing of the public reads used fastp at Q25 and MiXCR and kept productive beta chains. Duplicate CDR3 protein sequences are folded into a single record with the most common DNA and genes. TCRdb's processing, not the authors' own work, is the source of the V and J calls. Across this sample there are roughly 240,000 distinct CDR3 sequences, with roughly 6.2% seen only once. The leading ten clones occupy 1.1% of the sample.

Broad study findings and their caveats: FACS-sorted repertoires could contain abundant contaminating clonotypes from the bulk population, so computational filtering was required. The study included only a couple of donors, which limits how far the findings can be generalized. Most clones expanded after primary vaccination were re-detected after the booster (96% of CD4 and around 88% of CD8), suggesting broad memory maintenance. A small fraction of clonotypes appeared in both the CD4 and CD8 compartments, likely as a result of convergent recombination. The secondary T-cell response was weaker than the primary response but faster, peaking on day 5 instead of day 15.

From the cysteine through the phenylalanine, the CDR3 covers 15 amino acids. Just CDR3 DNA is preserved here, 45 bases in frame from base 1. The germline ends are 18 bases apart after V is trimmed by 8 bases and J by 3 bases. The treatment or condition label corresponds to: live attenuated yellow fever vaccine strain. PBMCs were isolated from peripheral blood using a standard Ficoll-Paque protocol. Dynabeads CD4 and CD8 positive selection kits were used to isolate the CD4 and CD8 T-cell fractions. TriZol was used to extract RNA from bulk PBMCs, CD4 and CD8 fractions, and dextramer-positive and dextramer-negative fractions.

The starting material was CD4+ T cells sorted from PBMCs, obtained on the day of the yellow fever booster vaccination. This clonotype originated in a man younger than 45 who received the YFV17D yellow fever vaccine. The V and J genes are TRBV12-3 or TRBV12-4 and TRBJ2-3; the D gene assignment is ambiguous. The nucleotides are TGTGCCAGCGCCCAATTCGGACGAGGAACAGATACGCAGTATTTT. The translation is CASAQFGRGTDTQYF.